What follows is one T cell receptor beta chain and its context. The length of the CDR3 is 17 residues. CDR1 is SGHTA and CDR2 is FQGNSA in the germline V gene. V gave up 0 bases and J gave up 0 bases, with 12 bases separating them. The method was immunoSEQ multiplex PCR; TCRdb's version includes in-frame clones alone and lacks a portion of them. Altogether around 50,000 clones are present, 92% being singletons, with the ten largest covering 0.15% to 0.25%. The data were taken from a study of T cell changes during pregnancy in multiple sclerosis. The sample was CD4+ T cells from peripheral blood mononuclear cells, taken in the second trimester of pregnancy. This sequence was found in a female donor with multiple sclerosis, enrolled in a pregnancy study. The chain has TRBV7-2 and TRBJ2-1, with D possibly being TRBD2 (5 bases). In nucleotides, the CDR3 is TGTGCCAGCAGCTTAGCGCCTCGGGGTAGCTCCTACAATGAGCAGTTCTTC. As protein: CASSLAPRGSSYNEQFF.